This T cell receptor beta chain comes out of a study of T cell repertoires in cytomegalovirus infection. Across the whole study: In public TCR beta signatures, there were indications of both CMV infection and matching HLA type.

In this sample, this clonotype turned up a few times. What it recognizes is unknown. General study results and limits: In two of eight donors, the top clonotype was HLA-C-restricted CMV-specific. Frequencies of public TCR beta families were cumulated, and this identified carriers of CMV plus the relevant HLA.

TCRdb called the reads again in MiXCR, with one record for every CDR3 protein. The data show 200,000 or so distinct CDR3 sequences, with approximately 28% seen just once and 30% to 35% held by the top ten. The CDR3 has 15 residues. Germline loops: CDR1 MGHRA, CDR2 YSYEKL. Trimming took off 1 base at V and 2 bases at J, with 10 bases between the two ends. Sequencing input: PBMCs. The receptor's source is a human donor in good health (CMV status not recorded). Some clones in this sample may be carry-over from other donors' samples. This chain connects TRBV4-1 to TRBJ2-3, with D possibly matching TRBD2 (6 bases). The CDR3 DNA reads as TGCGCCAGCAGCCAAGTTGGAGGGAACACAGATACGCAGTATTTT. Residues: CASSQVGGNTDTQYF.